A selection of T cell receptor beta chains follows, all from one sample in a study of blood T cell repertoires in COVID-19. Data came from immunoSEQ multiplex PCR; TCRdb stores just in-frame clones and leaves some out. The table includes under 95,000 clones, about 83% detected once. Sequencing was performed on peripheral blood. The receptors were sampled from a woman of 80 years or more with acute or convalescent COVID-19. Each CDR3 is given with its conserved first and last residue. Each record gives: J gene, D gene, V gene, clone size, CDR3 protein, CDR3 DNA. A D gene is named only where the DNA matches it firmly. Only part of the rows carry a size: once, few, many, or a class if the clone is expanded.

TRBJ1-5,.,TRBV2,once,CASSRTRGLLNQPQHF,TGTGCCAGCAGCCGAACCCGAGGGCTTCTCAATCAGCCCCAGCATTTT
TRBJ2-3,TRBD1,TRBV5-1,.,CASSATTGALSTDTQYF,TGCGCCAGCAGCGCTACAACAGGGGCCCTAAGCACAGATACGCAGTATTTT
TRBJ2-5,TRBD2,TRBV7-8,.,CASRRTSGGGRETQYF,TGTGCCAGCAGACGGACTAGCGGAGGGGGCCGAGAGACCCAGTACTTC
TRBJ2-3,TRBD2,TRBV19,.,CASSGRGTDTQYF,TGTGCCAGTAGCGGGAGGGGAACAGATACGCAGTATTTT
TRBJ2-3,TRBD2,TRBV3-1/TRBV3-2,.,CASSYGLAGTTDTQYF,TGTGCCAGCAGCTACGGACTAGCGGGGACCACAGATACGCAGTATTTT
TRBJ1-5,.,TRBV4-1,.,CASSQIPGQGQQPQHF,TGCGCCAGCAGCCAGATTCCGGGCCAGGGCCAACAGCCCCAGCATTTT
TRBJ2-1,.,TRBV9,.,CASSLDSSSYNEQFF,TGTGCCAGCAGCCTTGACAGTAGCTCCTACAATGAGCAGTTCTTC
TRBJ2-2,.,TRBV19,.,CASSIWSGELFF,TGTGCCAGTAGTATTTGGAGCGGGGAGCTGTTTTTT
TRBJ2-5,.,TRBV27,few,CASSPRKGETQYF,TGTGCCAGCAGTCCAAGGAAGGGGGAGACCCAGTACTTC
TRBJ2-7,.,TRBV5-1,.,CASSSQGSDEQYF,TGCGCCAGCAGTTCACAGGGATCCGACGAGCAGTACTTC
TRBJ2-3,.,TRBV7-9,.,CASSLGGDRTDTQYF,TGTGCCAGCAGCTTAGGGGGGGATCGTACAGATACGCAGTATTTT
TRBJ2-2,TRBD2,TRBV4-1,.,CASSQVGGSGELFF,TGCGCCAGCAGCCAAGTCGGGGGGTCCGGGGAGCTGTTTTTT
TRBJ2-3,.,TRBV18,.,CASSPPSLPGDTQYF,TGTGCCAGCTCACCACCGAGTCTCCCCGGAGATACGCAGTATTTT
TRBJ2-5,.,TRBV24-1,.,CATSGHRPQETQYF,TGTGCCACCAGTGGTCACAGGCCTCAAGAGACCCAGTACTTC
TRBJ2-5,TRBD2,TRBV6-4,.,CASSGTSGPQETQYF,TGTGCCAGCAGTGGGACTAGCGGCCCTCAAGAGACCCAGTACTTC
TRBJ2-5,.,TRBV10-3,.,CAISEGGQETQYF,TGTGCCATCAGTGAGGGCGGTCAAGAGACCCAGTACTTC
TRBJ2-3,.,TRBV11-2,.,CASSLRGAGDTDTQYF,TGTGCCAGCAGCTTACGGGGGGCTGGTGACACAGATACGCAGTATTTT
TRBJ2-7,.,TRBV13,.,CASSHDIADSYEQYF,TGTGCCAGCAGCCACGATATAGCGGACTCCTACGAGCAGTACTTC
TRBJ2-7,TRBD2,TRBV7-8,.,CASSLTSGHSSYEQYF,TGTGCCAGCAGCTTAACTAGCGGGCATTCCTCCTACGAGCAGTACTTC
TRBJ1-1,TRBD1,TRBV18,.,CASSPDTGAPEAFF,TGTGCCAGCTCACCGGATACAGGGGCCCCTGAAGCTTTCTTT
TRBJ2-6,.,TRBV19,.,CASTNRGANVLTF,TGTGCCAGTACTAACCGTGGGGCCAACGTCCTGACTTTC
TRBJ1-1,TRBD1,TRBV27,.,CASSIATGGTEAFF,TGTGCCAGCAGTATCGCGACAGGGGGCACTGAAGCTTTCTTT
TRBJ2-7,.,TRBV7-2,.,CASSPAPVGQYEQYF,TGTGCCAGCAGCCCCGCCCCGGTGGGGCAATACGAGCAGTACTTC
TRBJ2-5,TRBD1,TRBV7-9,.,CASSYGTGSPQYF,TGTGCCAGCAGCTACGGGACAGGTTCCCCCCAGTACTTC
TRBJ2-7,TRBD2,TRBV28,few,CASRHPRGLAGGSSYEQYF,TGTGCCAGCAGACATCCCAGGGGACTAGCGGGGGGGAGCTCCTACGAGCAGTACTTC
TRBJ2-7,.,TRBV3-1/TRBV3-2,.,CASSQASEQYF,TGTGCCAGCAGCCAGGCTTCCGAGCAGTACTTC
TRBJ1-4,TRBD1,TRBV6-6,.,CASSRDSEKLFF,TGTGCCAGCAGCCGGGACAGTGAAAAACTGTTTTTT
TRBJ2-7,TRBD2,TRBV5-1,.,CASSSGLAGAYEQYF,TGCGCCAGCAGCTCGGGGCTAGCGGGAGCTTACGAGCAGTACTTC
TRBJ2-7,TRBD2,TRBV4-1,.,CASSPGTRSYEQYF,TGCGCCAGCAGCCCGGGGACTAGGTCCTACGAGCAGTACTTC
TRBJ2-1,TRBD2,TRBV7-8,.,CASSLTSGRAGKFF,TGTGCCAGCAGCTTGACTAGCGGGAGGGCCGGGAAGTTCTTC
TRBJ1-5,.,TRBV4-1,.,CASSQEGGNQPQHF,TGCGCCAGCAGCCAAGAGGGCGGCAATCAGCCCCAGCATTTT
TRBJ2-7,TRBD1,TRBV5-5,.,CASSPAGTGTYEQYF,TGTGCCAGCAGCCCGGCCGGGACAGGGACCTACGAGCAGTACTTC
TRBJ2-7,.,TRBV6-5,.,CASSLEGYEQYF,TGTGCCAGCTCCCTGGAGGGCTACGAGCAGTACTTC
TRBJ1-1,.,TRBV7-9,.,CASSLVGQGNTEAFF,TGTGCCAGCAGCTTAGTGGGGCAGGGAAACACTGAAGCTTTCTTT
TRBJ2-1,TRBD1,TRBV3-1/TRBV3-2,.,CASSQGQGSTEQFF,TGTGCCAGCAGCCAGGGACAGGGGAGTACTGAGCAGTTCTTC
TRBJ2-7,.,TRBV28,.,CASRDSAYEQYF,TGTGCCAGCAGGGACTCCGCCTACGAGCAGTACTTC
TRBJ1-2,TRBD1,TRBV6-7,.,CASIYSITGDYGYTF,TGTGCCAGCATTTACTCCATCACAGGGGACTATGGCTACACCTTC
TRBJ1-5,TRBD1,TRBV28,.,CASSQGTVNQPQHF,TGTGCCAGCAGCCAAGGGACAGTCAATCAGCCCCAGCATTTT
TRBJ2-5,.,TRBV28,.,CASSVKGETQYF,TGTGCCAGCAGTGTTAAGGGGGAGACCCAGTACTTC
TRBJ2-5,TRBD2,TRBV7-7,.,CASSPSPSGQETQYF,TGTGCTAGCAGTCCCTCCCCTAGCGGCCAAGAGACCCAGTACTTC
TRBJ2-5,TRBD1,TRBV5-4,.,CASGQTGQGRNQETQYF,TGTGCCAGTGGACAGACGGGACAGGGGAGGAATCAAGAGACCCAGTACTTC
TRBJ1-5,TRBD1,TRBV6-2/TRBV6-3,.,CASSRGRSNQPQHF,TGTGCCAGCAGTAGGGGGCGTAGCAATCAGCCCCAGCATTTT
TRBJ2-2,.,TRBV5-5,once,CASTVGVTGELFF,TGTGCCAGCACCGTCGGGGTCACCGGGGAGCTGTTTTTT
TRBJ2-5,TRBD1,TRBV18,.,CASSPRTGDQETQYF,TGTGCCAGCTCACCCCGGACAGGGGACCAAGAGACCCAGTACTTC
TRBJ2-7,TRBD2,TRBV4-2,.,CASSQSLATSGGNEQYF,TGTGCCAGCAGCCAATCCCTTGCGACTAGCGGGGGCAACGAGCAGTACTTC
TRBJ2-1,.,TRBV19,.,CASSADSYNEQFF,TGTGCCAGTAGTGCGGACTCCTACAATGAGCAGTTCTTC
TRBJ1-5,.,TRBV5-1,.,CASSLETGGNQPQHF,TGCGCCAGCAGCTTGGAAACAGGTGGCAATCAGCCCCAGCATTTT
TRBJ2-7,TRBD1,TRBV18,once,CASSPGGQAFYEQYF,TGTGCCAGCTCACCAGGGGGACAGGCTTTCTACGAGCAGTACTTC
TRBJ2-1,.,TRBV6-9,.,CASSRPGQGNDEQFF,TGTGCCAGCAGTCGACCGGGACAAGGGAACGATGAGCAGTTCTTC
TRBJ2-7,TRBD2,TRBV5-1,.,CASSLILAGGSEQYF,TGCGCCAGCAGCTTGATCCTAGCGGGAGGATCCGAGCAGTACTTC
TRBJ1-2,.,TRBV28,.,CASSFEVLYGYTF,TGTGCCAGCAGTTTCGAGGTCCTTTATGGCTACACCTTC
TRBJ2-2,.,TRBV19,.,CASSIQGTGELFF,TGTGCCAGTAGTATTCAGGGAACCGGGGAGCTGTTTTTT
TRBJ2-3,TRBD1,TRBV18,.,CASSPPGQGGTDTQYF,TGTGCCAGCTCGCCCCCGGGACAGGGAGGCACAGATACGCAGTATTTT